This T cell receptor (beta chain) was recorded in a study of T cell responses to AZD1222 COVID-19 vaccine. Study details: Second doses were pooled across both intervals (about 4 or about 12 weeks). Study-wide points: Recipients of two AZD1222 doses showed rising Spike-specific TCR breadth and depth. No repertoire was sampled before or during the peak T cell response, only after it.

Comments on this clone: What it binds is unknown.

This table comes from immunoSEQ multiplex PCR, and its TCRdb copy is limited to in-frame clones, with some not included. This sample has tens of thousands of clones, with over 80% found just once. The V end was cut by 6 bases, the J end by 4 bases, with 16 bases between. In germline, CDR1 is LGHDT, CDR2 YNNKEL (reference sequence). CDR3 size: 16 residues. The sample here was peripheral blood, taken on day 0 of AZD1222 vaccination. The chain combines TRBV3-1 (or the pseudogene TRBV3-2) with TRBJ1-6; D perhaps matches TRBD1 (5 bases). The sequence was obtained from an adult in good health. The DNA for the CDR3 is TGTGCCAGCAGATCGGACGCAAAGGGGTATAATTCACCCCTCCACTTT. It is translated as CASRSDAKGYNSPLHF.